One sample yielded the 15 T cell receptor beta chains listed below, sequenced in a study of blood T cell repertoires in COVID-19. Sequencing was performed with immunoSEQ multiplex PCR; in TCRdb, only in-frame clones are kept and a portion is missing. The top ten clones hold around a sixth of a sample with more than 150,000 clones, 60% to 80% of them seen once. The material sequenced was peripheral blood. The source is a man between 60 and 75 years old with active or convalescent COVID-19.

The chain has TRBV24-1 and TRBJ2-3; TRBD1 might be the D (6 bases). V was pared by 9 bases and J by 1 base, with 10 bases between. CDR1 KGHDR and CDR2 SFDVKD come from the germline V gene. The CDR3 length is 13 residues. DNA for the CDR3: TGTGCCACCTCCCGACAGGGCACAGATACGCAGTATTTT. This sequence encodes CATSRQGTDTQYF.

V gene TRBV7-9 combines with J gene TRBJ1-1, with TRBD1 matching over 7 bases. The germline V gene encodes CDR1 SEHNR and CDR2 FQNEAQ (reference sequence). The CDR3 has 16 amino acids. V gave up 2 bases and J gave up 6 bases; unmatched junction bases: 12. CDR3 residues: CASSLSPQGGGAEAFF. The CDR3 nucleotides read TGTGCCAGCAGCTTAAGTCCGCAGGGGGGCGGCGCTGAAGCTTTCTTT.

The gene calls are TRBV4-3 and TRBJ2-5; 8 nucleotides agree with TRBD2. The junction had 8 bases not matched to a gene; V was cut back by 0 bases and J by 2 bases. CDR3 length equals 17 residues. The V gene's germline CDR1 is LGHNA and CDR2 YSLEER. CDR3 nucleotides: TGCGCCAGCAGCCAAGACTTGCTAGCGGGCCAACAAGAGACCCAGTACTTC. Amino acid sequence: CASSQDLLAGQQETQYF.

The chain is built from TRBV27 and TRBJ2-4, with D possibly being TRBD2 (6 bases). The V gene lost 7 bases and the J gene lost 0 bases, with 19 bases spanning the gap. This CDR3 comprises 17 residues. Germline CDR1 is MNHEY and CDR2 is SMNVEV (reference sequence). For the CDR3, the DNA is TGTGCCAGCACCCCGACAGCGGGCGGACTAGCCAAAAACATTCAGTACTTC. Residues: CASTPTAGGLAKNIQYF.

V is TRBV30 and J is TRBJ2-5; possibly TRBD1 for D (6 bases). V dropped 1 base and J dropped 5 bases, with 17 bases sitting between them. The CDR3 runs to 15 residues. CDR1 is GTSNPN and CDR2 is SVGIG in the germline V gene (reference sequence). CDR3 residues: CAWSGPRGTRETQYF. CDR3 bases: TGTGCCTGGAGTGGCCCCCGAGGGACAAGGGAGACCCAGTACTTC.

V usage is TRBV29-1 and J usage is TRBJ2-5, with TRBD1 matching over 8 bases. Germline loops: CDR1 SQVTM, CDR2 ANQGSEA. The V gene end was trimmed by 4 bases and the J gene end by 4 bases; junction bases not matched to a gene: 5. CDR3 length: 13 amino acids. The CDR3 region is CSVGTGSGETQYF. In nucleotides, the CDR3 is TGCAGCGTTGGGACAGGGAGCGGAGAGACCCAGTACTTC.

The V gene is TRBV19, the J gene TRBJ1-1, with D perhaps matching TRBD1 (5 bases). This CDR3 contains 16 residues. V was clipped by 6 bases and J by 1 base, with 18 bases between them. The germline CDR1 and CDR2 sequences are LNHDA and SQIVND (reference sequence). The CDR3 sequence is CASSQGRGVENTEAFF. CDR3 sequence (DNA): TGTGCCAGTAGCCAGGGTCGGGGGGTGGAGAACACTGAAGCTTTCTTT.

V usage is TRBV6-6 and J usage is TRBJ2-7; 7 nucleotides align to TRBD1. Germline V CDR1 and CDR2: MNHNY, SVGAGI (reference sequence). The CDR3 covers 14 residues. V lost 7 bases to trimming and J lost 3 bases; unmatched junction nucleotides: 9. The CDR3 loop reads CASINTGVGYEQYF. The DNA for the CDR3 is TGTGCCAGCATTAACACAGGGGTGGGCTACGAGCAGTACTTC.

This clone was seen a single time. The genes are TRBV6-1 and TRBJ1-6; weak D call: TRBD1 (5 bases). The CDR3 runs to 13 residues. The germline V gene has CDR1 MNHNS and CDR2 SASEGT. Trimming removed 2 bases at V and 7 bases at J, with 6 bases between. CDR3: CASSEPGNSPLHF. CDR3 in DNA: TGTGCCAGCAGTGAACCAGGGAATTCACCCCTCCACTTT.

The chain couples TRBV19 to TRBJ1-1; 7 positions agree with TRBD1. Germline V lookup: CDR1 LNHDA, CDR2 SQIVND (reference sequence). The CDR3 is 12 residues long. V shed 2 bases and J 6 bases; nucleotides not matched to a gene: 0. Here the CDR3 DNA reads TGTGCCAGTAGTATACAGGGGGCTGAAGCTTTCTTT. Protein sequence: CASSIQGAEAFF.

This clone was detected only a few times. The V gene is TRBV18, the J gene TRBJ2-5; D unresolved. Germline CDR1 KGHSH, CDR2 LQKENI. The ends were cut back, 4 bases at V and 1 base at J, with 7 bases in the middle. The CDR3 loop spans 13 amino acids. This CDR3 reads CASSLFSQETQYF. DNA of the CDR3: TGTGCCAGCTCACTTTTCTCCCAAGAGACCCAGTACTTC.

The rearrangement joins TRBV5-5 to TRBJ2-1, with 9 bases aligning to TRBD2. The V gene end was trimmed by 2 bases and the J gene end by 5 bases; junction bases not matched to a gene: 11. The CDR3 is 17 residues long. Per the germline V gene, CDR1 is SGHKS and CDR2 is YYEKEE (reference sequence). CDR3 loop: CASSFALAGVGDNEQFF. The CDR3 DNA sequence: TGTGCCAGCAGCTTCGCGTTAGCGGGAGTCGGGGACAATGAGCAGTTCTTC.

The chain joins TRBV27 to TRBJ2-7; TRBD1 is a possible D gene (5 bases). V was cut by 2 bases and J by 5 bases, with 13 bases left in between. This CDR3 has 14 residues. Germline V gives CDR1 MNHEY, CDR2 SMNVEV (reference sequence). The CDR3 spells CASSLRSGRDEQYF. CDR3 nucleotide sequence: TGTGCCAGCAGTTTAAGATCCGGCAGGGACGAGCAGTACTTC.

This clone was found a few times. The chain employs TRBV25-1 and TRBJ2-2, with 8 bases that match TRBD1. With V trimmed by 10 bases and J by 0 bases, 4 bases remained unmatched. The germline gives CDR1 MGHDK, CDR2 SYGVNS. CDR3 length: 14 residues. CDR3 sequence reads: CATTDRANTGELFF. CDR3 DNA: TGTGCCACCACGGACAGGGCGAACACCGGGGAGCTGTTTTTT. Looking up the rest from reference TRBV25-1 and TRBJ2-2 gives the full variable domain: EADIYQTPRYLVIGTGKKITLECSQTMGHDKMYWYQQDPGMELHLIHYSYGVNSTEKGDLSSESTVSRIRTEHFPLTLESARPSHTSQYLCATTDRANTGELFFGEGSRLTVL.

The table lists this clone with a few counts. V usage is TRBV12-3 or TRBV12-4 and J usage is TRBJ1-2; the D gene is possibly TRBD1 (5 bases). CDR3 size: 12 residues. V lost 7 bases and J 8 bases, leaving 14 bases between the germline ends. The CDR3 DNA sequence: TGTGCCAGCACTCCGGGGGTTGGCGGCTACACCTTC. This translates into CASTPGVGGYTF.